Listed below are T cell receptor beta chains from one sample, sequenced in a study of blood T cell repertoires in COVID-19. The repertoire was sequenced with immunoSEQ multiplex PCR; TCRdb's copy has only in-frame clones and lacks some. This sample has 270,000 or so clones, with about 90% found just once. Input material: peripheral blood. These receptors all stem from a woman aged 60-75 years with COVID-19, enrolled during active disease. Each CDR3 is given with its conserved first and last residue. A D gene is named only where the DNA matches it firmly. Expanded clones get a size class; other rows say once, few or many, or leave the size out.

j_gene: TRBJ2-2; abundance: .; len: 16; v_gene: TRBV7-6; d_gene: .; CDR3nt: TGTGCCAGCAGCTTAGCGCCCGGGGAGAACACCGGGGAGCTGTTTTTT; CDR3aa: CASSLAPGENTGELFF
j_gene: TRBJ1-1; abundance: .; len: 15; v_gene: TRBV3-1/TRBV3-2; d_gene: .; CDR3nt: TGTGCCAGCAGCCAAGTGGGGGGGGCGCGGACTGAAGCTTTCTTT; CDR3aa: CASSQVGGARTEAFF
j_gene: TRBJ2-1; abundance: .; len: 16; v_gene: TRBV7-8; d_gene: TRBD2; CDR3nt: TGTGCCAGCAGCTCCCTCTCGGCGGGGGGCTACAATGAGCAGTTCTTC; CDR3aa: CASSSLSAGGYNEQFF
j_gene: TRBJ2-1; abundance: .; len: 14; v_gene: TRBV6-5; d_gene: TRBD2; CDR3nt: TGTGCCAGCACCCGCGGGGGGGCCTACAATGAGCAGTTCTTC; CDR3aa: CASTRGGAYNEQFF
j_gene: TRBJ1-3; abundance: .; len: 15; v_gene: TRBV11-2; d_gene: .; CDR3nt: TGTGCCAGCAGCTTACGGGGGGGCAGTGGAAACACCATATATTTT; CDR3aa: CASSLRGGSGNTIYF
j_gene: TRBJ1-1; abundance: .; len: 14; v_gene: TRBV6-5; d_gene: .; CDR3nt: TGTGCCAGCAAGGGCCTAGGGTACAGCGGTGAAGCTTTCTTT; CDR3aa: CASKGLGYSGEAFF
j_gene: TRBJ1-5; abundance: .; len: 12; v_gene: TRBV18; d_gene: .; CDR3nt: TGTGCCAGCTCACTATCTAATCAGCCCCAGCATTTT; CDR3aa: CASSLSNQPQHF
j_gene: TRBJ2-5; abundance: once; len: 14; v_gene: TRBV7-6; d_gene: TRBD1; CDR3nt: TGTGCCAGCAGACCCGGGACAGTGGGAGAGACCCAGTACTTC; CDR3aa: CASRPGTVGETQYF
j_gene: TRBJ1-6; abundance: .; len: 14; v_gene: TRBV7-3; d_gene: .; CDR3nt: TGTGCCAGAGGACAGAGCTCCTATAATTCACCCCTCCACTTT; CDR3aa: CARGQSSYNSPLHF
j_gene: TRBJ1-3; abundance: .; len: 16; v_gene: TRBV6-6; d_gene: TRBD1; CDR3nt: TGTGCCAGCAGTCGACAGGGGCTAAGCTCTGGAAACACCATATATTTT; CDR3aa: CASSRQGLSSGNTIYF
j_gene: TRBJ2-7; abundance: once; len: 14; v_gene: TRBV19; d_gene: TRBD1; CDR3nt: TGTGCCAGTAGCATGCGGGACAGGGTTTACGAGCAGTACTTC; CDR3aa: CASSMRDRVYEQYF
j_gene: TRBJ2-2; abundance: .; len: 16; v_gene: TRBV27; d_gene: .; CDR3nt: TGTGCCAGCAGTATACAGGGTGGTAGGGTCACCGGGGAGCTGTTTTTT; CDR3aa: CASSIQGGRVTGELFF
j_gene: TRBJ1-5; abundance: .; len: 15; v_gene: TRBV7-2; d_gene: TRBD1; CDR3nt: TGTGCCAGCAGCTTTAGGACAGGAGGGGATCAGCCCCAGCATTTT; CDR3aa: CASSFRTGGDQPQHF
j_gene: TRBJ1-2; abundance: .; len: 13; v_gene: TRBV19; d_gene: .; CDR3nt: TGTGCCAGTAGTATGTTTCGAACGGGGGGCTACACCTTC; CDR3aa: CASSMFRTGGYTF
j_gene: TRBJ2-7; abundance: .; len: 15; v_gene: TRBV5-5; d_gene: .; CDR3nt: TGTGCCAGCAGCTTGGCGGACACCTTACGCTACGAGCAGTACTTC; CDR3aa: CASSLADTLRYEQYF
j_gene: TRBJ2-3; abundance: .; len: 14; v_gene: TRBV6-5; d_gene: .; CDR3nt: TGTGCCAGCCTCCCGGGACTGTCGGTAGATACGCAGTATTTT; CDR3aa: CASLPGLSVDTQYF
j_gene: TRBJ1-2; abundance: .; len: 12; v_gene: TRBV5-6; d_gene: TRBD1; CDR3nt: TGTGCCAGCGCGGACAGGGACTATGGCTACACCTTC; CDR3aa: CASADRDYGYTF
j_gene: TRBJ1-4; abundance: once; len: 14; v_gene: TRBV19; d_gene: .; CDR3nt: TGTGCCACTCGGCAGGTCGGGATTAATGAAAAACTGTTTTTT; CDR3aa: CATRQVGINEKLFF